This T cell receptor (beta chain) was identified during a study of shared clonotypes between healthy human individuals. Trimming removed 1 base from V and 7 bases from J, with 20 bases in between. The CDR3 length is 17 residues. Germline assignment: CDR1 MGHRA and CDR2 YSYEKL. This was a deep-level run. Sequencing was performed with immunoSEQ multiplex PCR; in TCRdb, only in-frame clones are kept and a portion is missing. The sample has 400,000 to 550,000 clones, 79% seen once. The sequence was collected from a woman aged 40 to 49 in good health. Some clones in this sample may be carry-over from other donors' samples. The sequencing sample was made of PBMCs. This chain uses TRBV4-1 with TRBJ1-5; no definite D call. CDR3 in DNA: TGCGCCAGCAGCCAAGTAATGAGAGGTGAGGTTGGCCAGCCCCAGCATTTT. It specifies CASSQVMRGEVGQPQHF.